The 12 T cell receptor beta chains below all came from one sample that was sequenced in a study of early T cells in non-severe SARS-CoV-2 infection. TCRdb re-called the 5' RACE reads with MiXCR, one entry per CDR3 protein. The sample has about 39,000 distinct CDR3 sequences; 4.5% to 7% are singletons. The source was whole blood, collected at baseline. The receptors stem from an adult who was a healthcare worker with PCR-confirmed SARS-CoV-2 infection or an uninfected control (not recorded which).

As for this clonotype: A much larger clone differs by one base, so this may be a read error. The CDR3 here is CSARDAGGTYEQYF. The CDR3 DNA is TGCAGTGCTAGAGATGCAGGGGGCACCTACGAGCAGTACTTC. The chain recombines TRBV20-1 with TRBJ2-7; TRBD1 matches at 8 bases. With 0 bases clipped from V and 2 bases from J, the junction kept 3 bases outside the gene matches. Germline-derived CDR1 and CDR2 are DFQATT and SNEGSKA (reference sequence). This CDR3 comprises 14 residues.

This clonotype was seen ten or more times. The chain combines TRBV12-3 or TRBV12-4 with TRBJ2-1, with 11 bases that match TRBD2. CDR3 length: 14 residues. V trimming: 10 bases; J trimming: 9 bases; junction bases outside the gene matches: 11. DNA of the CDR3: TGTGCCACCGACACTAGCGGGAGCGGGGGTGAGCAGTTCTTC. Translating gives CATDTSGSGGEQFF.

To note about this clonotype: This may stem from a read error, because a much larger clone lies one nucleotide away. CDR3 nucleotide sequence: TGTGCCAGCAGCATCCCTGAGGGGACGCAGTTTTTT. This gives the protein CASSIPEGTQFF. The chain joins TRBV7-9 to TRBJ2-3; the D call may be TRBD1 or TRBD2 (5 bases each). The CDR3 consists of 12 residues. Germline V CDR1 and CDR2: SEHNR, FQNEAQ (reference sequence).

This clonotype was detected many times. The chain carries TRBV4-3 and TRBJ2-6, with unresolved D. The CDR3 loop spans 19 amino acids. V shed 5 bases and J shed 3 bases, with 23 bases lying between them. Germline V gene data show CDR1 as LGHNA and CDR2 as YSLEER. The CDR3 here is CASSYTQLSAMGGANVLTF. The CDR3 DNA reads TGCGCCAGCAGCTATACCCAACTTTCCGCAATGGGTGGGGCCAACGTCCTGACTTTC.

This clonotype was detected many times. The J gene is TRBJ1-2, the V gene TRBV29-1; unclear D gene. Germline values: CDR1 SQVTM, CDR2 ANQGSEA. CDR3 size: 15 residues. With 0 bases removed from V and 3 bases from J, the gap between germline ends came to 14 bases. For the CDR3, the DNA is TGCAGCGTTGAAGATCCGGAGTATTGGGACTATGGCTACACCTTC. It yields the protein CSVEDPEYWDYGYTF.

This clonotype occurred a few times. The CDR3 reads CAISERGTGGLNTEAFF. DNA of the CDR3: TGTGCCATCAGTGAGAGGGGGACAGGGGGTTTAAACACTGAAGCTTTCTTT. The rearrangement links TRBV10-3 to TRBJ1-1, with TRBD1 identical over 11 bases. Trimming took 2 bases from V and 2 from J; bases not matched to a gene: 7. The CDR3 extends over 17 amino acids. The germline V gene encodes CDR1 ENHRY and CDR2 SYGVKD.

This chain connects TRBV18 to TRBJ2-7; TRBD1 might be the D (5 bases). The V end lost 3 bases, the J end lost 5 bases, and 26 bases lay between the germline ends. Germline V CDR1 and CDR2: KGHSH, LQKENI. The CDR3 is made up of 18 amino acids. CDR3 bases: TGTGCCAGCTCACCTCTTAGGGGCAGCCGAACCGACATACACGAGCAGTACTTC. Its protein product is CASSPLRGSRTDIHEQYF. Filled out from reference TRBV18 and TRBJ2-7, the complete variable domain reads NAGVMQNPRHLVRRRGQEARLRCSPMKGHSHVYWYRQLPEEGLKFMVYLQKENIIDESGMPKERFSAEFPKEGPSILRIQQVVRGDSAAYFCASSPLRGSRTDIHEQYFGPGTRLTVT.

This clonotype was counted at least ten times. V and J are TRBV2 and TRBJ2-1, with unresolved D. Trimming removed 11 bases from V and 8 bases from J, with 25 bases in between. This CDR3 has 15 amino acids. CDR1 SNHLY and CDR2 FYNNEI come from the germline V gene. The CDR3: CAGAPLGQVGDEQFF. The DNA of the CDR3 is TGTGCCGGAGCGCCCCTAGGGCAGGTTGGGGATGAGCAGTTCTTC.

The chain is built from TRBV30 and TRBJ2-5; TRBD1 might be the D (5 bases). Germline CDR1 is GTSNPN and CDR2 is SVGIG (reference sequence). The CDR3 runs to 14 residues. Trimming took 2 bases from V and 2 from J, leaving 12 bases between them. The CDR3 DNA reads TGTGCCTGGAGTCCTGACAGCCTACAAGAGACCCAGTACTTC. This sequence encodes CAWSPDSLQETQYF.

This clonotype showed up many times. This chain uses TRBV7-8 with TRBJ2-1, with D tentatively TRBD1 (6 bases). V was pared by 4 bases and J by 1 base, with 29 bases between. CDR1 and CDR2 from the germline V gene are SGHVS and FQNEAQ. The CDR3 totals 21 residues. Here the CDR3 DNA reads TGTGCCAGCAGCTCCCAAGGAACTACAGGGTTCCCCAAAGCTTCCTACAATGAGCAGTTCTTC. It specifies CASSSQGTTGFPKASYNEQFF.

This clonotype was picked up many times. The chain couples TRBV6-2 or TRBV6-3 to TRBJ2-7, with D possibly being TRBD1 or TRBD2 (5 bases each). Germline V gene lookup returns CDR1 MNHEY and CDR2 SVGEGT. The V gene lost 6 bases and the J gene lost 6 bases, with 15 bases spanning the gap. The CDR3 length is 13 residues. CDR3 nucleotide sequence: TGTGCCAGCAGCTACGAGGGGCAGGCCGAGCAGTACTTC. Amino acid sequence: CASSYEGQAEQYF.

The genes are TRBV4-1 and TRBJ2-1, with no clear D. Between the trimmed V and J ends, which lost 5 bases and 8 bases, there was a span of 10 bases. Germline V gene lookup returns CDR1 MGHRA and CDR2 YSYEKL. This CDR3 has 12 amino acids. CDR3 sequence reads: CASSRAEDEQFF. In DNA form, the CDR3 reads TGCGCCAGCAGCAGGGCCGAGGATGAGCAGTTCTTC.